The 17 T cell receptor beta chains below were found in one sample sequenced in a study of CD8 T cells in Susac syndrome. Reverse transcription used roughly 0.45 to 1 ug RNA and random hexamers. TCRdb re-analysed the immunoSEQ multiplex PCR reads in MiXCR, keeping a single row per CDR3 protein. This repertoire shows 180,000 or so distinct CDR3 sequences, roughly 95% found once; its top ten account for 0.08% to 0.11%. Sequences were obtained from CD4+ T cells from PBMCs. The source is a human donor in good health.

The genes are TRBV6-2 or TRBV6-3 and TRBJ2-6, with D unresolved. Germline values: CDR1 MNHEY, CDR2 SVGEGT. The V end lost 6 bases, the J end lost 8 bases, and 11 bases lay between the germline ends. This CDR3 spans 13 amino acids. CDR3 residues: CASSRPETNVLTF. The DNA of the CDR3 is TGTGCCAGCAGCCGACCTGAGACCAACGTCCTGACTTTC.

The rearrangement joins TRBV19 to TRBJ1-5; TRBD1 matches at 7 bases. CDR3 length equals 20 residues. Looked up from germline, CDR1 is LNHDA and CDR2 is SQIVND (reference sequence). V lost 1 base, J lost 0 bases, and 15 bases stayed unmatched. The chain's CDR3 is CASSIVNSRQGVYSNQPQHF. CDR3 nucleotides: TGTGCCAGTAGTATAGTCAATAGTAGGCAGGGGGTGTATAGCAATCAGCCCCAGCATTTT.

As DNA, the CDR3 is TGTGCCAGCAGCGCACCCCCTGGGGCCAACGTCCTGACTTTC. Amino acids: CASSAPPGANVLTF. The gene calls are TRBV9 and TRBJ2-6, with D unresolved. In germline, CDR1 is SGDLS, CDR2 YYNGEE. The CDR3 consists of 14 residues. V was shortened by 3 bases and J by 2 bases, with 6 bases between the two germline ends.

V is TRBV3-1 and J is TRBJ2-7, with D perhaps being TRBD1 or TRBD2 (5 bases each). Trimming took off 4 bases at V and 1 base at J, with 14 bases between the two ends. The CDR3 is 15 residues long. The germline gives CDR1 LGHDT, CDR2 YNNKEL (reference sequence). The CDR3 is CASSPQGRGSYEQYF. In DNA form, the CDR3 reads TGTGCCAGCAGCCCGCAGGGCCGCGGGTCCTACGAGCAGTACTTC.

Here the CDR3 reads CATPGQSNSPLHF. In DNA, the CDR3 is TGTGCCACCCCCGGACAGAGCAATTCACCCCTCCACTTT. The chain combines TRBV24-1 with TRBJ1-6, with a possible D match to TRBD1 (6 bases). Trimming stripped 9 bases from V and 7 bases from J, with 12 bases between. Germline CDR1 reads KGHDR; CDR2 reads SFDVKD. CDR3 size: 13 residues.

This chain links TRBV29-1 with TRBJ1-6; 7 bases fit TRBD1. J gave up 9 bases and V 7 bases, and 9 bases lay outside the gene matches. The CDR3 has 13 amino acids. CDR1 and CDR2 (germline): SQVTM, ANQGSEA. The CDR3 nucleotides are TGCAGCGCCGAGGGGGACAGATTTTCACCCCTCCACTTT. Amino acid sequence: CSAEGDRFSPLHF.

This chain links TRBV20-1 with TRBJ2-6, with no clear D. V was pared by 5 bases and J by 0 bases, with 8 bases between. Germline assignment: CDR1 DFQATT and CDR2 SNEGSKA (reference sequence). This CDR3 contains 14 residues. The CDR3 DNA reads as TGCAGTGCTGCCACTGTCTCTGGGGCCAACGTCCTGACTTTC. It is translated as CSAATVSGANVLTF.

The chain recombines TRBV23-1 with TRBJ2-1, with 8 bases lining up with TRBD2. TRBV23-1 is an ORF, with its function uncertain. The CDR3 loop spans 16 amino acids. V lost 0 bases and J lost 6; bases outside the gene matches: 7. CDR3 in DNA: TGCGCCAGCAGTCAATCGGGTGCGGGAGGAGGCAATGAGCAGTTCTTC. Protein: CASSQSGAGGGNEQFF.

The V call is TRBV20-1, the J call TRBJ2-3; 9 nucleotides agree with TRBD1. The CDR3 has 13 residues. Looked up from germline, CDR1 is DFQATT and CDR2 is SNEGSKA (reference sequence). CDR3 nucleotide sequence: TGCAGGGGAGGGACAGGGAACACAGATACGCAGTATTTT. It is translated as CRGGTGNTDTQYF.

DNA of the CDR3: TGCAGCGTTGAAGGGACAGGGGGCGCAGGTCAGCCCCAGCATTTT. It specifies CSVEGTGGAGQPQHF. The chain couples TRBV29-1 to TRBJ1-5, with 11 bases identical to TRBD1. J lost 6 bases, V lost 1 base, and 5 bases had no gene match. Germline loops: CDR1 SQVTM, CDR2 ANQGSEA. This CDR3 region has 15 residues.

CDR3 sequence reads: CASSFGVEGYTF. CDR3 nucleotides: TGTGCCAGCAGTTTTGGGGTGGAGGGCTACACCTTC. The rearrangement joins TRBV12-3 or TRBV12-4 to TRBJ1-2, with D hard to call. Trimming stripped 3 bases from V and 8 bases from J, with 10 bases between. There are 12 residues in the CDR3.

V and J are TRBV6-2 or TRBV6-3 and TRBJ1-4; D is unresolved. The CDR3 loop spans 14 amino acids. CDR1 and CDR2 from the germline V gene are MNHEY and SVGEGT. Trimming stripped 5 bases from V and 7 bases from J, with 14 bases between. In DNA form, the CDR3 reads TGTGCCAGCAGTGACCGGACCAACAGTGAAAAACTGTTTTTT. This translates into CASSDRTNSEKLFF.

The gene calls are TRBV20-1 and TRBJ2-5; D not certain. Germline lookup yields CDR1 DFQATT and CDR2 SNEGSKA (reference sequence). The CDR3 runs 13 residues. The V and J ends lost 3 bases and 5 bases respectively, with 13 bases between them. As DNA, the CDR3 is TGCAGTGCTAGGGACCTACGTATGGAGACCCAGTACTTC. Translated, it gives CSARDLRMETQYF.

The V call is TRBV4-2, the J call TRBJ2-5; D remains unclear. Germline CDR1 reads LGHNA; CDR2 reads YNFKEQ. V was clipped by 1 base and J by 0 bases, with 6 bases between them. The CDR3 sequence is 14 residues long. For the CDR3, the DNA is TGTGCCAGCAGCCAAGCAAGGTACCAAGAGACCCAGTACTTC. Residues: CASSQARYQETQYF.

CDR3 amino acids: CASSTGLEASGANVLTF. The CDR3, as DNA: TGCGCCAGCAGCACGGGACTAGAGGCCTCTGGGGCCAACGTCCTGACTTTC. The chain employs TRBV5-1 and TRBJ2-6, with TRBD2 identical over 8 bases. The junction had 6 bases not matched to a gene; V was cut back by 4 bases and J by 0 bases. Germline V gene data show CDR1 as SGHRS and CDR2 as YFSETQ. This CDR3 has 17 residues.

The genes are TRBV25-1 and TRBJ2-5, with TRBD2 matching 8 bases. The CDR3 spans 16 residues. V gave up 2 bases and J gave up 2 bases; unmatched junction bases: 7. Germline V gives CDR1 MGHDK, CDR2 SYGVNS. CDR3 nucleotide sequence: TGTGCCAGCAGTGAAAAGGGCGGGAGGCAGCAAGAGACCCAGTACTTC. It encodes CASSEKGGRQQETQYF.

This chain joins TRBV7-2 and TRBJ2-5; D might be TRBD1 (6 bases). This CDR3 has 15 amino acids. The germline V and J ends were trimmed by 4 bases and 3 bases, with 15 bases remaining between them. Per germline, CDR1 SGHTA and CDR2 FQGNSA. The CDR3 is CASSSRGTGEETQYF. Written as DNA, the CDR3 is TGTGCCAGCAGCTCTAGGGGGACGGGTGAAGAGACCCAGTACTTC.